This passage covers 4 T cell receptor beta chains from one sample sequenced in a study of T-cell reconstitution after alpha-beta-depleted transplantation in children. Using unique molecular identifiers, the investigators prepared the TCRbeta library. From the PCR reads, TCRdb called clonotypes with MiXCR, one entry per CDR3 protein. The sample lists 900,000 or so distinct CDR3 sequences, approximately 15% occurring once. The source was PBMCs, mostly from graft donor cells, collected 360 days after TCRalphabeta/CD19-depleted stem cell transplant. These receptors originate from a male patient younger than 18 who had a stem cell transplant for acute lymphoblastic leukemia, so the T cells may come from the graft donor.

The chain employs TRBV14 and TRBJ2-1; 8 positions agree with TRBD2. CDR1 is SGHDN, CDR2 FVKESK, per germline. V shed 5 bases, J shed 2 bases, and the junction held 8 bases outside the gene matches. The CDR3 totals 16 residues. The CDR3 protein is CASSVSREGPYNEQFF. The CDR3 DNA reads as TGTGCCAGCAGCGTTTCCCGGGAGGGACCCTACAATGAGCAGTTCTTC.

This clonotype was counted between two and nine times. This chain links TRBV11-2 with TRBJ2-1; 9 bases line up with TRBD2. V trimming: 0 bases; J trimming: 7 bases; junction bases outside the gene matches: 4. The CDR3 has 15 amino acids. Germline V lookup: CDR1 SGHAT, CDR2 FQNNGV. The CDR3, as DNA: TGTGCCAGCAGCTTAGATTCAAGCGGGAGGAATGAGCAGTTCTTC. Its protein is CASSLDSSGRNEQFF.

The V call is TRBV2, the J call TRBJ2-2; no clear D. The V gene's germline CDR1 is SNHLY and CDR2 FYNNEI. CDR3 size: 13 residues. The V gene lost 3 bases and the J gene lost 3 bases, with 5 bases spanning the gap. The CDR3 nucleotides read TGTGCCAGCAGTGAGTTTTACACCGGGGAGCTGTTTTTT. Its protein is CASSEFYTGELFF.

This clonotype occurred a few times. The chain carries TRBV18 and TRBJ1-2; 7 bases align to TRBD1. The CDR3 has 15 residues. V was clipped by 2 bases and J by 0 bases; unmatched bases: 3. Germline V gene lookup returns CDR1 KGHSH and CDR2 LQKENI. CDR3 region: CASSPGDRANYGYTF. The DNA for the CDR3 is TGTGCCAGCTCACCAGGGGACAGAGCTAACTATGGCTACACCTTC.